These 26 T cell receptor beta chains came from one sample sequenced in a study of blood T cell repertoires in COVID-19. Sequencing was performed with immunoSEQ multiplex PCR; in TCRdb, only in-frame clones are kept and a portion is missing. Among 250,000 to 350,000 clones, about four fifths were seen once, and the ten largest hold more than 1.4%. The sample was peripheral blood. The receptors were gathered from a human donor with COVID-19, enrolled during active disease. The donor label of this sample is uncertain.

The chain employs TRBV19 and TRBJ1-4, with no clear D. The germline gives CDR1 LNHDA, CDR2 SQIVND (reference sequence). V lost 1 base and J lost 8, with 11 bases in between. The CDR3 has 14 amino acids. The CDR3 protein is CASSIGSQREKLFF. The CDR3 nucleotides read TGTGCCAGTAGTATAGGGTCACAGCGGGAAAAACTGTTTTTT.

The chain recombines TRBV6-1 with TRBJ1-5; TRBD1 might be the D (6 bases). V was clipped by 4 bases and J by 0 bases, with 13 bases between them. The CDR3 sequence is 16 residues long. CDR1 and CDR2 from the germline V gene are MNHNS and SASEGT. CDR3 residues: CASSGTGFYSNQPQHF. The CDR3 DNA reads TGTGCCAGCAGTGGAACAGGGTTCTATAGCAATCAGCCCCAGCATTTT.

This chain uses TRBV2 with TRBJ2-7; 8 bases are shared with TRBD2. The CDR3 covers 14 residues. V lost 5 bases, J lost 2 bases, and 5 bases stayed unmatched. Germline V gives CDR1 SNHLY, CDR2 FYNNEI. The CDR3 region is CASSRGLATYEQYF. The CDR3 nucleotides read TGTGCCAGCAGTCGTGGACTAGCTACCTACGAGCAGTACTTC.

The J gene is TRBJ2-5, the V gene TRBV5-1; TRBD1 matches at 7 bases. J gave up 2 bases and V 6 bases, and 10 bases lay outside the gene matches. Germline CDR1 and CDR2: SGHRS and YFSETQ. The CDR3 runs 15 residues. CDR3: CASTKGADRQETQYF. The CDR3 DNA sequence: TGCGCCAGCACCAAGGGGGCAGACAGACAAGAGACCCAGTACTTC.

J is TRBJ1-2 and V is TRBV7-8, with 7 bases lining up with TRBD1. CDR3 size: 17 residues. The V and J ends lost 2 bases and 2 bases, in that order; junction bases with no gene match: 11. CDR1 and CDR2 (germline): SGHVS, FQNEAQ. The CDR3 DNA reads TGTGCCAGCAGCTTAAGTACCTCCGGGACAGAAAACTATGGCTACACCTTC. Amino acids: CASSLSTSGTENYGYTF.

This clone was counted a single time. This CDR3 reads CASSILGRTGPYNEQFF. In nucleotides, the CDR3 is TGTGCCAGTAGTATTCTTGGGCGGACAGGCCCCTACAATGAGCAGTTCTTC. The gene calls are TRBV19 and TRBJ2-1; 7 nucleotides line up with TRBD1. The length of the CDR3 is 17 residues. CDR1 and CDR2 from the germline V gene are LNHDA and SQIVND (reference sequence). The V gene end was trimmed by 3 bases and the J gene end by 2 bases; junction bases not matched to a gene: 10. Supplemented by reference TRBV19 and TRBJ2-1, the full variable domain reads DGGITQSPKYLFRKEGQNVTLSCEQNLNHDAMYWYRQDPGQGLRLIYYSQIVNDFQKGDIAEGYSVSREKKESFPLTVTSAQKNPTAFYLCASSILGRTGPYNEQFFGPGTRLTVL.

This chain connects TRBV19 to TRBJ2-7, with TRBD2 identical over 11 bases. V was clipped by 1 base and J by 3 bases; unmatched bases: 8. There are 17 residues in the CDR3. CDR1 is LNHDA, CDR2 SQIVND, per germline (reference sequence). In nucleotides, the CDR3 is TGTGCCAGTAGTATAGGGGGAGGGGGACTAGCGGTCTACGAGCAGTACTTC. Amino acids: CASSIGGGGLAVYEQYF.

The genes are TRBV3-1 (or the pseudogene TRBV3-2) and TRBJ2-7, with D possibly matching TRBD2 (5 bases). Germline CDR1 and CDR2: LGHDT and YNNKEL (reference sequence). The CDR3 has 15 amino acids. Trimming took off 1 base at V and 2 bases at J, with 12 bases between the two ends. The CDR3 bases are TGTGCCAGCAGCCAAGGACAAATCGGGGCCTACGAGCAGTACTTC. Amino acid sequence: CASSQGQIGAYEQYF.

This clone was seen more than once but under ten times. CDR3 DNA: TGTGCCATCAGTGACCCGGGACAGGGTCGCGAAAAACTGTTTTTT. Encoded protein: CAISDPGQGREKLFF. The chain carries TRBV10-3 and TRBJ1-4; TRBD1 agrees at 9 bases. This CDR3 contains 15 residues. Germline V lookup: CDR1 ENHRY, CDR2 SYGVKD. V lost 3 bases and J lost 8; bases outside the gene matches: 7.

Comment on this clone: Germline is not matched at one junction end, which may reflect a read error. CDR3 nucleotide sequence: TGTGCTAGCAGCCCCGGGACAGCCTATTACAATGAGCAGTTCTTC. Translation gives CASSPGTAYYNEQFF. V and J are TRBV7-7 and TRBJ2-1; TRBD1 matches 7 bases. CDR1 and CDR2 (germline): SSHAT, FNYEAQ (reference sequence). This CDR3 comprises 15 residues. The full variable domain, rest sourced from reference TRBV7-7 and TRBJ2-1, is GAGVSQSPRYKVTKRGQDVTLRCDPISSHATLYWYQQALGQGPEFLTYFNYEAQPDKSGLPSDRFSAERPEGSISTLTIQRTEQRDSAMYRCASSPGTAYYNEQFFGPGTRLTVL.

The chain links TRBV19 to TRBJ1-1, with D uncertain. CDR1 and CDR2 from the germline V gene are LNHDA and SQIVND (reference sequence). The V gene lost 3 bases and the J gene lost 5 bases, with 13 bases spanning the gap. The CDR3 has 14 amino acids. CDR3 loop: CASSIIGGSTEAFF. Written as DNA, the CDR3 is TGTGCCAGTAGTATCATTGGCGGGTCAACTGAAGCTTTCTTT.

J is TRBJ1-1 and V is TRBV28; TRBD1 matches at 9 bases. The CDR3 consists of 15 residues. The germline gives CDR1 MDHEN, CDR2 SYDVKM. V dropped 3 bases and J dropped 6; count of bases not matched to a gene: 8. The CDR3 DNA sequence: TGTGCCAGCAGTTTGGGGGGACAGGGCTTTGCTGAAGCTTTCTTT. Amino acids: CASSLGGQGFAEAFF.

J is TRBJ1-1 and V is TRBV6-6; 10 bases match TRBD1. CDR3 length: 16 residues. Germline V gene sequence: CDR1 MNHNY, CDR2 SVGAGI (reference sequence). The J segment lost 4 bases and the V segment lost 5 bases, leaving 10 bases of the junction unmatched. The CDR3 bases are TGTGCCAGCAGTCCTCCGGGACAGGGGTCATCCACTGAAGCTTTCTTT. It is translated as CASSPPGQGSSTEAFF.

The chain combines TRBV3-1 (or the pseudogene TRBV3-2) with TRBJ1-4, with TRBD1 as a possible D gene (6 bases). Germline loops: CDR1 LGHDT, CDR2 YNNKEL (reference sequence). The CDR3 is 15 amino acids. V gave up 4 bases and J gave up 7 bases, with 16 bases separating them. The CDR3 here is CASSPGGGGSEKLFF. DNA for the CDR3: TGTGCCAGCAGCCCCGGTGGGGGGGGCAGTGAAAAACTGTTTTTT.

The CDR3 sequence is CASSTLAKLYNEQFF. The CDR3 DNA follows: TGTGCCAGTAGTACGCTAGCGAAGCTCTACAATGAGCAGTTCTTC. This chain uses TRBV19 with TRBJ2-1; weak D call: TRBD2 (6 bases). With 4 bases removed from V and 3 bases from J, the gap between germline ends came to 13 bases. The CDR3 is 15 residues long. Per the germline V gene, CDR1 is LNHDA and CDR2 is SQIVND (reference sequence).

This clone was found once. In DNA, the CDR3 is TGTGCCAGCAGCCGGCGGGGGGCAGTCACTGAAGCTTTCTTT. It yields the protein CASSRRGAVTEAFF. V is TRBV27 and J is TRBJ1-1, with D possibly being TRBD1 (6 bases). Germline CDR1 is MNHEY and CDR2 is SMNVEV (reference sequence). V was cut by 6 bases and J by 4 bases, with 15 bases left in between. The CDR3 is 14 residues long.

The rearrangement links TRBV3-1 (or the pseudogene TRBV3-2) to TRBJ2-2; possibly TRBD2 for D (6 bases). CDR3 size: 16 residues. The germline V gene encodes CDR1 LGHDT and CDR2 YNNKEL (reference sequence). Deletions cut 0 bases from V and 7 bases from J, with 15 bases between. The CDR3 nucleotides read TGTGCCAGCAGCCAAGATCGTCCGGGAGCGGGCGGGGAGCTGTTTTTT. Its protein product is CASSQDRPGAGGELFF.

The chain is built from TRBV9 and TRBJ2-2, with 7 bases identical to TRBD2. CDR1 SGDLS and CDR2 YYNGEE come from the germline V gene. The CDR3 loop spans 14 amino acids. Germline trimming cut 2 bases from V and 5 bases from J; bases unmatched to any gene: 3. In DNA form, the CDR3 reads TGTGCCAGCAGCGTGCGGGAGAGGACCGGGGAGCTGTTTTTT. Translated, it gives CASSVRERTGELFF.

This chain joins TRBV6-5 and TRBJ2-1, with D perhaps matching TRBD2 (5 bases). The length of the CDR3 is 15 residues. V lost 6 bases and J 1 base, leaving 13 bases between the germline ends. The V gene's germline CDR1 is MNHEY and CDR2 SVGAGI. This chain's CDR3 is CASRPAGSSYNEQFF. The CDR3, as DNA: TGTGCCAGCAGGCCAGCTGGGAGTTCCTACAATGAGCAGTTCTTC.

This chain connects TRBV28 to TRBJ1-2, with 11 nucleotides matching TRBD1. Trimming removed 5 bases from V and 9 bases from J; junction bases left unmatched: 11. The CDR3 totals 15 residues. Germline V gives CDR1 MDHEN, CDR2 SYDVKM. The CDR3 DNA is TGTGCCAGCAGTCTCATGATCGGGACAGGGGGAAGCTACACCTTC. It translates to CASSLMIGTGGSYTF.

Comment on this clone: The junction departs from germline at one end; a sequencing error may be responsible. The V and J genes are TRBV7-7 and TRBJ2-3; 7 bases are a match to TRBD1. The CDR3 is made up of 15 amino acids. Germline CDR1 reads SSHAT; CDR2 reads FNYEAQ (reference sequence). CDR3 nucleotide sequence: TGTGCTAGCAGCGCCGGACAGGCTAGCACAGATACGCAGTATTTT. Protein: CASSAGQASTDTQYF. Supplemented by reference TRBV7-7 and TRBJ2-3, the full variable domain reads GAGVSQSPRYKVTKRGQDVTLRCDPISSHATLYWYQQALGQGPEFLTYFNYEAQPDKSGLPSDRFSAERPEGSISTLTIQRTEQRDSAMYRCASSAGQASTDTQYFGPGTRLTVL.

V and J are TRBV27 and TRBJ2-1; 8 bases agree with TRBD1. This CDR3 is 15 amino acids long. The germline V gene encodes CDR1 MNHEY and CDR2 SMNVEV (reference sequence). Trimming took 6 bases from V and 6 from J; bases not matched to a gene: 10. This chain's CDR3 is CASSPWAGGGNEQFF. DNA of the CDR3: TGTGCCAGCAGCCCGTGGGCAGGGGGCGGCAATGAGCAGTTCTTC.

Points on this clone: The sample holds other DNA sequences that translate to the same CDR3. This chain links TRBV12-3 or TRBV12-4 with TRBJ1-1; tentatively, D is TRBD1 (5 bases). This CDR3 has 13 residues. V was shortened by 4 bases and J by 4 bases, with 10 bases between the two germline ends. The CDR3 bases are TGTGCCAGCAGTTGGACCGGGGGCACTGAAGCTTTCTTT. Translated, it gives CASSWTGGTEAFF.

The chain recombines TRBV7-8 with TRBJ2-1, with D unresolved. Germline V gives CDR1 SGHVS, CDR2 FQNEAQ. The CDR3 totals 16 residues. Trimming removed 3 bases at V and 6 bases at J, with 18 bases between. The CDR3 DNA reads as TGTGCCAGCAGCTTCCCCCCTGGATCAGGTAGCAATGAGCAGTTCTTC. Translated: CASSFPPGSGSNEQFF.

This clone was seen a few times. The chain joins TRBV12-3 or TRBV12-4 to TRBJ2-2; unclear D gene. The CDR3 has 12 amino acids. V shed 6 bases and J shed 6 bases, with 8 bases lying between them. The CDR3 is CASRYYPGELFF. The CDR3, as DNA: TGTGCCAGCAGGTACTACCCCGGGGAGCTGTTTTTT.

This chain links TRBV5-1 with TRBJ2-7, with TRBD2 matching over 7 bases. V shed 0 bases, J shed 4 bases, and the junction held 4 bases outside the gene matches. This CDR3 spans 14 amino acids. The germline V gene encodes CDR1 SGHRS and CDR2 YFSETQ. CDR3 bases: TGCGCCAGCAGCTTGGTGGCGGGGGAATACGAGCAGTACTTC. As protein: CASSLVAGEYEQYF.